In its sample, the clone carrying this TCR gamma chain was seen a few times. CDR1 and CDR2 from the germline V gene are EGSNGY and YDSYNSKV. The J segment lost 11 bases and the V segment lost 0 bases, leaving 7 bases of the junction unmatched. The CDR3 has 12 residues. This specimen comes from a study of gamma-delta T cells after stem cell transplantation. TCRdb ran CATT on the RT-PCR reads. Counted here are around 5,000 gamma-chain clones, under 25% occurring once; the ten biggest clones make up 3.5%. This TCR was recovered from a human donor. It is not recorded whose cells these are; they may come from a transplant donor. J is TRGJ1 or TRGJ2 and V is TRGV2. What was sequenced was gamma-delta T cells. The CDR3 protein is CATWDGQTEKLF. The CDR3 nucleotides read TGTGCCACCTGGGACGGGCAGACGGAGAAACTCTTT.